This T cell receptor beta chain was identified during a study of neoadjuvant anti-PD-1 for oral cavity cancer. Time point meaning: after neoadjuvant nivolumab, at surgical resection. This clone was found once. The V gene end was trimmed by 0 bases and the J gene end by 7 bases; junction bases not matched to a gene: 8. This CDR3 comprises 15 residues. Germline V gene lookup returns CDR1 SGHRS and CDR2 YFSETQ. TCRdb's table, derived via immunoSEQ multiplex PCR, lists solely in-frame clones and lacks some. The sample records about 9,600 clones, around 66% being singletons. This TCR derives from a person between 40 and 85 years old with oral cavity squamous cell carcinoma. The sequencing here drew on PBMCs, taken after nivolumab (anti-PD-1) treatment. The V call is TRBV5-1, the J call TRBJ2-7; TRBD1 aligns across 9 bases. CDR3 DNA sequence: TGCGCCAGCAGCTTGGCCGGGACAGGGAGGGAAGAGCAGTACTTC. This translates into CASSLAGTGREEQYF.